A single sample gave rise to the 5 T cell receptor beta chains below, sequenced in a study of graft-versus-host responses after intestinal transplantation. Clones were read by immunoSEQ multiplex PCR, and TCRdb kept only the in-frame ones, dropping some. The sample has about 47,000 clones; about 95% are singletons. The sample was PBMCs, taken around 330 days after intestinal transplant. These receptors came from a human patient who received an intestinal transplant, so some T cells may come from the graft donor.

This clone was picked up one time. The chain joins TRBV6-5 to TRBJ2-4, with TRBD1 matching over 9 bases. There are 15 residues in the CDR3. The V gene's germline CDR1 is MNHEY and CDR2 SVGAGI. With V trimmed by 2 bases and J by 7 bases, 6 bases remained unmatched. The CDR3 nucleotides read TGTGCCAGCAGTTACGGGGCTGGACAGGGGAACATTCAGTACTTC. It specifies CASSYGAGQGNIQYF.

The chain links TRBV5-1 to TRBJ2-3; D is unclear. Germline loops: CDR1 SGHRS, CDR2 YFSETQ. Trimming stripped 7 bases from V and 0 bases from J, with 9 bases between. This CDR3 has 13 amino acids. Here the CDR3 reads CASDTTSTDTQYF. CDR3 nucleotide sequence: TGCGCCAGCGACACTACTAGCACAGATACGCAGTATTTT. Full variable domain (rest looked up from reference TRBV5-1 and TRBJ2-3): KAGVTQTPRYLIKTRGQQVTLSCSPISGHRSVSWYQQTPGQGLQFLFEYFSETQRNKGNFPGRFSGRQFSNSRSEMNVSTLELGDSALYLCASDTTSTDTQYFGPGTRLTVL.

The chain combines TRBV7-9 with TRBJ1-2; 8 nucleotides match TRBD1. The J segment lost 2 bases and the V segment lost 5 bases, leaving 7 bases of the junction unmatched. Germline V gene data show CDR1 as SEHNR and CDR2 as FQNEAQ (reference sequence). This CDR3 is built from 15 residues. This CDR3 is CASSATDRENYGYTF. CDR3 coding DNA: TGTGCCAGCAGCGCAACGGACAGGGAGAACTATGGCTACACCTTC.

The CDR3 DNA sequence: TGCGCCAGCAGCTTGAGCGGCCCCGGTTCCGAGCAGTACTTC. Translating gives CASSLSGPGSEQYF. The chain has TRBV5-1 and TRBJ2-7; D is possibly TRBD2 (5 bases). The germline V gene has CDR1 SGHRS and CDR2 YFSETQ. Deletions cut 1 base from V and 6 bases from J, with 14 bases between. This CDR3 has 14 amino acids.

CDR3 amino acids: CASTGVGELFF. The CDR3 nucleotides are TGTGCCAGCACGGGGGTCGGGGAGCTGTTTTTT. The chain combines TRBV6-6 with TRBJ2-2; possible D gene TRBD2, 6 bases. V was cut by 7 bases and J by 7 bases, with 7 bases left in between. Germline-derived CDR1 and CDR2 are MNHNY and SVGAGI (reference sequence). The CDR3 length is 11 residues.